The clone carrying this T cell receptor (beta chain) was picked up many times. Germline V gene data show CDR1 as SGHTA and CDR2 as FQGTGA. Trimming shortened V by 2 bases and J by 3 bases, and 20 bases separated the two germline ends. The CDR3 spans 17 residues. The sample belongs to a study of T cells after yellow fever vaccination. Study-wide background: Some fractions had low cell numbers, and these were prepared with SMART-Seq v4 Ultra Low Input.

TCRdb reprocessed the 5' RACE reads via MiXCR and lists one record per CDR3 protein. The table lists just under 600,000 distinct CDR3 sequences, about 13% of them singletons. The specimen comprised PBMCs, sampled on the day of the yellow fever booster vaccination. The receptor was derived from a man aged 25 to 45 who received the YFV17D yellow fever vaccine. The rearrangement links TRBV7-3 to TRBJ2-7; no clear D. CDR3 DNA sequence: TGTGCCAGCAGCTTAGGGGAAGGTCCCGGTCCCTTCTACGAGCAGTACTTC. It translates to CASSLGEGPGPFYEQYF.